The 23 T cell receptor beta chains reported below all come from one sample, sequenced in a study of T cell responses to AZD1222 COVID-19 vaccine. Here immunoSEQ multiplex PCR was the method, and the copy in TCRdb shows in-frame clones only, minus some. The sample consists of 100,000 to 150,000 clones, around 92% of them appearing once. The sequencing used peripheral blood, collected on day 0 of AZD1222 vaccination. These receptors all come from an adult in good health.

This sequence joins TRBV7-2 and TRBJ2-7; D may match TRBD1 or TRBD2 (5 bases each). V was pared by 1 base and J by 7 bases, with 17 bases between. Germline CDR1 SGHTA, CDR2 FQGNSA. This CDR3 region has 15 residues. CDR3 amino acids: CASSLGGTDPNEQYF. The CDR3 region has the DNA TGTGCCAGCAGCTTAGGTGGGACGGACCCTAATGAGCAGTACTTC.

The V gene is TRBV5-6, the J gene TRBJ1-4; a possible D gene is TRBD1 (6 bases). Germline V gene lookup returns CDR1 SGHDT and CDR2 YYEEEE. Trimming removed 6 bases from V and 6 bases from J, with 21 bases in between. There are 16 residues in the CDR3. This CDR3 is CASMRGKTGWYEKLFF. The CDR3, as DNA: TGTGCCAGCATGAGGGGCAAAACAGGGTGGTATGAAAAACTGTTTTTT.

The genes are TRBV5-1 and TRBJ2-3; TRBD1 agrees at 7 bases. Germline V CDR1 and CDR2: SGHRS, YFSETQ. The CDR3 is made up of 15 amino acids. V lost 4 bases and J lost 0; bases outside the gene matches: 5. The CDR3 nucleotides are TGCGCCAGCAGCCAGGGACAGAAGAGCACAGATACGCAGTATTTT. It translates to CASSQGQKSTDTQYF.

The chain combines TRBV14 with TRBJ1-2; D gene ambiguous. The CDR3 contains 14 residues. V dropped 3 bases and J dropped 3 bases, with 11 bases sitting between them. Germline assignment: CDR1 SGHDN and CDR2 FVKESK. Here the CDR3 reads CASSQDRAYYGYTF. CDR3 sequence (DNA): TGTGCCAGCAGCCAGGACCGGGCCTACTATGGCTACACCTTC.

The gene calls are TRBV23-1 and TRBJ2-1; D unresolved. TRBV23-1 is known as an ORF, though its function is uncertain. The V end lost 3 bases, the J end lost 7 bases, and 25 bases lay between the germline ends. There are 18 residues in the CDR3. The CDR3 DNA is TGCGCCAGCAGTCAGGCTCCCATCCCCATCATCCAACTTAATGAGCAGTTCTTC. Residues: CASSQAPIPIIQLNEQFF.

The rearrangement links TRBV27 to TRBJ2-1; 8 bases are shared with TRBD2. Germline V gene data show CDR1 as MNHEY and CDR2 as SMNVEV (reference sequence). The ends lost 5 bases at V and 0 bases at J; junction bases unmatched: 6. The CDR3 length is 16 residues. In DNA form, the CDR3 reads TGTGCCAGCAGTCTGCGCGGGGGGAGCTCCTACAATGAGCAGTTCTTC. Its protein is CASSLRGGSSYNEQFF.

The rearrangement joins TRBV7-3 to TRBJ2-7, with D possibly being TRBD1 (6 bases). V was shortened by 5 bases and J by 4 bases, with 15 bases between the two germline ends. CDR3 length: 14 amino acids. Germline-derived CDR1 and CDR2 are SGHTA and FQGTGA. The CDR3 DNA reads TGTGCCAGCAGCGCACAGGGTAGAGATTACGAGCAGTACTTC. Protein: CASSAQGRDYEQYF.

The chain's CDR3 is CASIDRQDSPLHF. As DNA, the CDR3 is TGTGCCAGCATAGACCGCCAGGATTCACCCCTCCACTTT. The chain carries TRBV28 and TRBJ1-6; D is unclear. The CDR3 totals 13 residues. V was pared by 7 bases and J by 8 bases, with 12 bases between. Germline V gives CDR1 MDHEN, CDR2 SYDVKM. The entire variable domain, with the rest obtained from reference TRBV28 and TRBJ1-6, is as follows: DVKVTQSSRYLVKRTGEKVFLECVQDMDHENMFWYRQDPGLGLRLIYFSYDVKMKEKGDIPEGYSVSREKKERFSLILESASTNQTSMYLCASIDRQDSPLHFGNGTRLTVT.

V and J are TRBV6-4 and TRBJ1-2; possible D gene TRBD1, 6 bases. CDR1 is MRHNA, CDR2 SNTAGT, per germline. The CDR3 covers 14 residues. With 0 bases removed from V and 9 bases from J, the gap between germline ends came to 14 bases. The CDR3 DNA sequence: TGTGCCAGCAGTGACTCGGACAGAATGATGAGCTACACCTTC. It codes for CASSDSDRMMSYTF.

This clone was seen just once. The chain recombines TRBV11-3 with TRBJ2-5; 7 bases line up with TRBD2. V shed 2 bases, J shed 3 bases, and the junction held 0 bases outside the gene matches. There are 13 residues in the CDR3. Germline CDR1 is SGHNT and CDR2 is YENEEA. CDR3 DNA sequence: TGTGCCAGCAGCTTACGGGGGGAAGAGACCCAGTACTTC. It specifies CASSLRGEETQYF.

The chain joins TRBV15 to TRBJ1-1; D is unclear. Germline CDR1 reads LNHNV; CDR2 reads YYDKDF (reference sequence). The V and J ends lost 5 bases and 3 bases respectively, with 10 bases between them. This CDR3 is built from 13 residues. DNA of the CDR3: TGTGCCACCAGCGTACGACGGGACACTGAAGCTTTCTTT. Protein product: CATSVRRDTEAFF.

The chain has TRBV4-3 and TRBJ2-1, with 13 bases identical to TRBD2. Germline V gene sequence: CDR1 LGHNA, CDR2 YSLEER. V gave up 2 bases and J gave up 0 bases; unmatched junction bases: 10. CDR3 length: 20 amino acids. CDR3 coding DNA: TGCGCCAGCAGCCAAACCGGACTAGCGGGGGCCGCTAGCTCCTACAATGAGCAGTTCTTC. Amino acids: CASSQTGLAGAASSYNEQFF.

The rearrangement joins TRBV5-1 to TRBJ1-6, with D possibly TRBD1 on 5 matching bases. The V and J ends lost 1 base and 6 bases respectively, with 11 bases between them. Germline CDR1 SGHRS, CDR2 YFSETQ. This CDR3 has 15 residues. CDR3 in DNA: TGCGCCAGCAGCTTGCTACAGGACCCTAATTCACCCCTCCACTTT. Its translation is CASSLLQDPNSPLHF.

This chain joins TRBV5-1 and TRBJ2-5; D is possibly TRBD1 (6 bases). CDR3 size: 14 residues. The V end was cut by 7 bases, the J end by 2 bases, with 15 bases between. Per germline, CDR1 SGHRS and CDR2 YFSETQ. CDR3 protein: CASHPGTTQETQYF. CDR3 in DNA: TGCGCCAGCCACCCCGGGACAACTCAAGAGACCCAGTACTTC.

V is TRBV28 and J is TRBJ1-6; 8 bases agree with TRBD1. CDR1 MDHEN and CDR2 SYDVKM come from the germline V gene. With V trimmed by 8 bases and J by 9 bases, 9 bases remained unmatched. This CDR3 has 14 amino acids. The CDR3 loop is CASGRTGTSSPLHF. The CDR3 coding sequence is TGTGCCAGCGGGAGGACAGGGACCAGTTCACCCCTCCACTTT.

The chain combines TRBV3-1 (or the pseudogene TRBV3-2) with TRBJ2-1; TRBD2 matches at 12 bases. Trimming at V came to 1 base and at J to 10 bases, leaving 5 bases not matched to a gene. Germline V gives CDR1 LGHDT, CDR2 YNNKEL (reference sequence). The CDR3 has 15 residues. CDR3 protein: CASSQVLAGGSEQFF. CDR3 nucleotide sequence: TGTGCCAGCAGCCAAGTTCTAGCGGGGGGGTCGGAGCAGTTCTTC.

CDR3 coding DNA: TGTGCCAGTAGTGGGCTTCGGGGGGACCCAGATACGCAGTATTTT. This sequence encodes CASSGLRGDPDTQYF. J is TRBJ2-3 and V is TRBV19, with 7 bases identical to TRBD2. Germline CDR1 is LNHDA and CDR2 is SQIVND (reference sequence). V gave up 5 bases and J gave up 4 bases; unmatched junction bases: 9. This CDR3 is 15 amino acids long.

CDR3 DNA sequence: TGTGCCAGCAGTTTGCGCAGGGAGGGAAACGAGCAGTACTTC. As protein: CASSLRREGNEQYF. The chain uses TRBV28 and TRBJ2-7; 7 nucleotides agree with TRBD2. The CDR3 extends over 14 amino acids. The J segment lost 5 bases and the V segment lost 3 bases, leaving 7 bases of the junction unmatched. Germline V gene sequence: CDR1 MDHEN, CDR2 SYDVKM.

This clone was counted between two and nine times. The chain recombines TRBV13 with TRBJ1-2; D gene ambiguous. CDR3 length equals 12 residues. The germline V gene has CDR1 PRHDT and CDR2 FYEKMQ (reference sequence). V was clipped by 4 bases and J by 6 bases, with 9 bases between them. The CDR3 DNA sequence: TGTGCCAGCAGCTCCCCTCTGGATGGCTACACCTTC. Its protein product is CASSSPLDGYTF. Based on the CDR3 plus reference TRBV13 and TRBJ1-2, the full variable domain is AAGVIQSPRHLIKEKRETATLKCYPIPRHDTVYWYQQGPGQDPQFLISFYEKMQSDKGSIPDRFSAQQFSDYHSELNMSSLELGDSALYFCASSSPLDGYTFGSGTRLTVV.

The V and J genes are TRBV28 and TRBJ2-1, with 8 bases identical to TRBD2. The trim removed 5 bases at V and 2 bases at J, leaving 5 bases unmatched. The CDR3 is 15 amino acids. The germline V gene has CDR1 MDHEN and CDR2 SYDVKM. CDR3 region: CASSSERGTYNEQFF. The CDR3 DNA is TGTGCCAGCAGTAGCGAGCGGGGGACCTACAATGAGCAGTTCTTC.

The genes are TRBV19 and TRBJ1-4; TRBD1 matches at 8 bases. Unmatched junction bases numbered 6, after V lost 5 bases and J lost 4 bases. The length of the CDR3 is 15 residues. CDR1 and CDR2 from the germline V gene are LNHDA and SQIVND (reference sequence). The CDR3 is CASSPRQGLNEKLFF. CDR3 nucleotides: TGTGCCAGTAGTCCCCGACAGGGGCTTAATGAAAAACTGTTTTTT.

The J gene is TRBJ2-2, the V gene TRBV11-3; 9 bases agree with TRBD1. This CDR3 spans 16 amino acids. Looked up from germline, CDR1 is SGHNT and CDR2 is YENEEA. V lost 5 bases to trimming and J lost 5 bases; unmatched junction nucleotides: 9. CDR3 sequence (DNA): TGTGCCAGCAGCCACCACTGGACAGGGGAAACCGGGGAGCTGTTTTTT. Its translation is CASSHHWTGETGELFF.

This clone has a single count. The V call is TRBV30, the J call TRBJ1-4, with unresolved D. Trimming stripped 2 bases from V and 3 bases from J, with 13 bases between. Germline-derived CDR1 and CDR2 are GTSNPN and SVGIG (reference sequence). The CDR3 sequence is 15 residues long. CDR3 sequence: CAWSSPHGANEKLFF. CDR3 DNA sequence: TGTGCCTGGAGTTCGCCTCATGGGGCTAATGAAAAACTGTTTTTT. The full variable domain, with the rest looked up from reference TRBV30 and TRBJ1-4, is SQTIHQWPATLVQPVGSPLSLECTVEGTSNPNLYWYRQAAGRGLQLLFYSVGIGQISSEVPQNLSASRPQDRQFILSSKKLLLSDSGFYLCAWSSPHGANEKLFFGSGTQLSVL.